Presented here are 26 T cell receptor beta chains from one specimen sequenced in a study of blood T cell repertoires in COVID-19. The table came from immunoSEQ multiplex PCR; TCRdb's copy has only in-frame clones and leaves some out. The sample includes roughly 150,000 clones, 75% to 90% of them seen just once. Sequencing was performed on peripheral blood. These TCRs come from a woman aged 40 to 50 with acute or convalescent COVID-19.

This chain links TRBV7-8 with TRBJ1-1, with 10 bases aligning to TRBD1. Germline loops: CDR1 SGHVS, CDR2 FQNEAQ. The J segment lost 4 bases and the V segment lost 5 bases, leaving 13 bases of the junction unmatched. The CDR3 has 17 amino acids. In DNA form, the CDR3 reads TGTGCCAGCAGCCTCATTTCCTGGGACAGGGGTGGCACTGAAGCTTTCTTT. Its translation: CASSLISWDRGGTEAFF.

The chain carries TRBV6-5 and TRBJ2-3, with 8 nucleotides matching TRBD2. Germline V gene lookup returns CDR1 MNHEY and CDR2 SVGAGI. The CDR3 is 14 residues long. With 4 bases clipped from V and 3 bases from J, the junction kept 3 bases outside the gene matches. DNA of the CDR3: TGTGCCAGCAGTTTCAGCGGGAGTACAGATACGCAGTATTTT. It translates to CASSFSGSTDTQYF.

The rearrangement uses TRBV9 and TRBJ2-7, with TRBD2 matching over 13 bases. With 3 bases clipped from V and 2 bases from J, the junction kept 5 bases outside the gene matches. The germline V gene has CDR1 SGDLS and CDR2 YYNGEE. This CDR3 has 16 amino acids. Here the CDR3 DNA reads TGTGCCAGCAGCGATGGGGGACTAGCGGGAACCTACGAGCAGTACTTC. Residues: CASSDGGLAGTYEQYF.

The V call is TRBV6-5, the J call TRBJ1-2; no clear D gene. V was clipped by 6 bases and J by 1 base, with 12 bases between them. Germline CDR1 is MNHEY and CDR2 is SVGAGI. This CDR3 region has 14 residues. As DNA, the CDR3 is TGTGCCAGCAGCCCCGGGGATTTTAACTATGGCTACACCTTC. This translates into CASSPGDFNYGYTF.

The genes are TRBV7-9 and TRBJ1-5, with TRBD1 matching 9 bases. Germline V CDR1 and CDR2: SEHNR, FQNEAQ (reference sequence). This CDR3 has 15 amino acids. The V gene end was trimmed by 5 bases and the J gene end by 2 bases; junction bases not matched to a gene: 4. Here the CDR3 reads CASSRTGVGNQPQHF. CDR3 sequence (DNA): TGTGCCAGCAGCCGGACAGGGGTGGGCAATCAGCCCCAGCATTTT.

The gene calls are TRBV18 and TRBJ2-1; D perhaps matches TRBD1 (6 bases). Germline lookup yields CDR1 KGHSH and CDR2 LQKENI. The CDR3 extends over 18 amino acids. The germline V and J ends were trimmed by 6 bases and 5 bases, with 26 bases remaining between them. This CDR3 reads CASSGQLIRARINNEQFF. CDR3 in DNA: TGTGCCAGCTCCGGACAGCTGATAAGGGCGAGAATTAACAATGAGCAGTTCTTC.

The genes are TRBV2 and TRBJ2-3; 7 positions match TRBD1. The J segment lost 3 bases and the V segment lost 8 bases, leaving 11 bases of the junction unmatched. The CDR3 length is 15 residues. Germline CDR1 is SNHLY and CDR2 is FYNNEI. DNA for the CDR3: TGTGCCAGCGTTCGCGCAGGGGGTTGGACAGATACGCAGTATTTT. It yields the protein CASVRAGGWTDTQYF.

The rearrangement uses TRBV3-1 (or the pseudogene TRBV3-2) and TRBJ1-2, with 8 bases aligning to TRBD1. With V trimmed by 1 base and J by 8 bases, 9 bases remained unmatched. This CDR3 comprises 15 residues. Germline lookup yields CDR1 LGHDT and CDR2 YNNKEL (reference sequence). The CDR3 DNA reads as TGTGCCAGCAGCCAAGCGACAGGGGATCTCGGGGGCTACACCTTC. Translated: CASSQATGDLGGYTF.

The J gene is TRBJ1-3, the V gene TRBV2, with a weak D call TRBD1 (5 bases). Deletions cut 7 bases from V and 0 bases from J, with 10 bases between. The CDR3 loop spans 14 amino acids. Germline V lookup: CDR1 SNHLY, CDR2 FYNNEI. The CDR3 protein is CASIGGTSGNTIYF. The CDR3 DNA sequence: TGTGCCAGCATCGGGGGAACCTCTGGAAACACCATATATTTT.

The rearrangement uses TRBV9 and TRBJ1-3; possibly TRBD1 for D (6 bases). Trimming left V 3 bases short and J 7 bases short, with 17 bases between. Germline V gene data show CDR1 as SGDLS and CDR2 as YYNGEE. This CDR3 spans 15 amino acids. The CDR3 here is CASSAGTTFMNTIYF. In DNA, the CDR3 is TGTGCCAGCAGCGCGGGGACAACCTTTATGAACACCATATATTTT.

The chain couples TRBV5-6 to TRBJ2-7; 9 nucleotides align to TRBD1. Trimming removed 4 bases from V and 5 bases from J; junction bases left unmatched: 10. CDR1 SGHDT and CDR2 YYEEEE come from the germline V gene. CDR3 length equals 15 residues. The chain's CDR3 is CASSDTGGAYDEQYF. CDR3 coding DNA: TGTGCCAGCAGCGACACAGGGGGCGCTTACGACGAGCAGTACTTC.

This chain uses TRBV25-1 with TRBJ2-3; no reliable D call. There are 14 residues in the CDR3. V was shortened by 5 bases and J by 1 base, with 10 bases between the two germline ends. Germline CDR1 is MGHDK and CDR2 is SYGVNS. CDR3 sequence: CASSPPFGTDTQYF. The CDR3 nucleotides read TGTGCCAGCAGTCCCCCTTTTGGCACAGATACGCAGTATTTT.

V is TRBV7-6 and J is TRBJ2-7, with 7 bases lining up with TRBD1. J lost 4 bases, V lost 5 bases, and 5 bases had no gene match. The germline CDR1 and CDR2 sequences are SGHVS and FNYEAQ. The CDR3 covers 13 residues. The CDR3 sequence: CASSQGQLYEQYF. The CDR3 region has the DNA TGTGCCAGCAGCCAGGGACAGCTATACGAGCAGTACTTC.

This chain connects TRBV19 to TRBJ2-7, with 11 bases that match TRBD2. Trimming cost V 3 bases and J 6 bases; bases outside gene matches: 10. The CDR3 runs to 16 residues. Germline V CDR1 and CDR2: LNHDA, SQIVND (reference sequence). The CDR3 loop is CASSIGSGRAVFEQYF. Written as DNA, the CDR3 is TGTGCCAGTAGTATTGGTAGCGGGAGGGCCGTTTTCGAGCAGTACTTC.

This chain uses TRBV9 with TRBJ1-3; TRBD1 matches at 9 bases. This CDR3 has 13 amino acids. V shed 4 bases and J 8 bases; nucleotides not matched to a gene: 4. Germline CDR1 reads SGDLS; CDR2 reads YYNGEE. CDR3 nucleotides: TGTGCCAGCAGCACAGGGGGCCCGGACACCATATATTTT. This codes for CASSTGGPDTIYF.

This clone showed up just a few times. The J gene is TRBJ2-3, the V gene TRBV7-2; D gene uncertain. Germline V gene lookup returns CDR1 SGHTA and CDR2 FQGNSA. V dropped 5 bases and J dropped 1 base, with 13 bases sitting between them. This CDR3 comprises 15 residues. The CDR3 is CASSHNSGGTDTQYF. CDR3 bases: TGTGCCAGCAGCCATAACTCCGGAGGCACAGATACGCAGTATTTT.

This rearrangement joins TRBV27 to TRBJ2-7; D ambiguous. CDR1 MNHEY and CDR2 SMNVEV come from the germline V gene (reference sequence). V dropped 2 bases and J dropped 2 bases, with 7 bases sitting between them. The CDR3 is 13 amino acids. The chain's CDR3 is CASSLTITYEQYF. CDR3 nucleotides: TGTGCCAGCAGTTTAACTATTACCTACGAGCAGTACTTC.

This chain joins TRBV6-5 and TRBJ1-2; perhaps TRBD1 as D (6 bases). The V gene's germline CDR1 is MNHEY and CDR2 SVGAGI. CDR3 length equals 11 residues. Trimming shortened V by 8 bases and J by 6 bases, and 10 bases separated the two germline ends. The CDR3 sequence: CASGRTDGYTF. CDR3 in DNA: TGTGCCAGCGGTAGGACAGATGGCTACACCTTC.

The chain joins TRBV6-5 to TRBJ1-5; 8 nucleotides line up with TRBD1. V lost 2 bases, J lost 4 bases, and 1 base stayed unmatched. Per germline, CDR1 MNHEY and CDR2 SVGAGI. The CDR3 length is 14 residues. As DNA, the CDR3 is TGTGCCAGCAGTTACCGGACAGGGAATCAGCCCCAGCATTTT. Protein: CASSYRTGNQPQHF.

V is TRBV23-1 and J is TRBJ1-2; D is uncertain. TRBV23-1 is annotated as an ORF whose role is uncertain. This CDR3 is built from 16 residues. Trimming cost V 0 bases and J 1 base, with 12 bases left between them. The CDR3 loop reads CASSQSGVPFNYGYTF. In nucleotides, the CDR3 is TGCGCCAGCAGTCAATCCGGGGTACCATTTAACTATGGCTACACCTTC.

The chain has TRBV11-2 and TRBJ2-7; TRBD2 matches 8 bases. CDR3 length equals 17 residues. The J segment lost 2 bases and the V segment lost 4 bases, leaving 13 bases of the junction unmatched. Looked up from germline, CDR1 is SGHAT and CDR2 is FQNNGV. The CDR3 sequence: CASSYTAGGSVTYEQYF. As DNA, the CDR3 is TGTGCCAGCAGCTATACTGCGGGGGGATCCGTTACCTACGAGCAGTACTTC.

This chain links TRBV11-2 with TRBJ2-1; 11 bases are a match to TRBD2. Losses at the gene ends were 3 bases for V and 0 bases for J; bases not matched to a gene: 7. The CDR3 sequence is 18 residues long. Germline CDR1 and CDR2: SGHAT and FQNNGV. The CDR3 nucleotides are TGTGCCAGCAGCTTGAGTAGCGGGAGGGTCGTCTCCTACAATGAGCAGTTCTTC. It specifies CASSLSSGRVVSYNEQFF.

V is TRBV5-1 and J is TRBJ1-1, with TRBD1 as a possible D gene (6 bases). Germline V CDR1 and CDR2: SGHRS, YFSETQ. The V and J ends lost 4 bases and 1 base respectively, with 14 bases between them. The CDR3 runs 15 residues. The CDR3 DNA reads TGCGCCAGCAGCCCCCGGGGGGGCCCGAACACTGAAGCTTTCTTT. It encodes CASSPRGGPNTEAFF.

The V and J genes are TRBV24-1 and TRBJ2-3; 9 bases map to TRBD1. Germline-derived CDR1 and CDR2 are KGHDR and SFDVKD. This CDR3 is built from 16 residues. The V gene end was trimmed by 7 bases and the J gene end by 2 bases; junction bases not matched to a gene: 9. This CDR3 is CATRGAGTGFTDTQYF. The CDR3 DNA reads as TGTGCCACCAGAGGGGCCGGGACAGGGTTCACAGATACGCAGTATTTT.

The CDR3 bases are TGTGCCACCAGCCAGAGCGGGCCATCCTACAATGAGCAGTTCTTC. It yields the protein CATSQSGPSYNEQFF. This rearrangement joins TRBV24-1 to TRBJ2-1; D possibly corresponds to TRBD2 (6 bases). CDR1 and CDR2 (germline): KGHDR, SFDVKD. V shed 7 bases and J shed 1 base, with 13 bases lying between them. The CDR3 runs 15 residues.

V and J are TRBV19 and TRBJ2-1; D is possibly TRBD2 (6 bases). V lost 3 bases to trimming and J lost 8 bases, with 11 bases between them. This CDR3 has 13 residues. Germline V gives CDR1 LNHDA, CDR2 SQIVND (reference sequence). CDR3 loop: CASSMVGGHEQFF. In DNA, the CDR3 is TGTGCCAGTAGTATGGTCGGGGGTCATGAGCAGTTCTTC.